Listed here are 20 T cell receptor beta chains from one sample, sequenced in a study of T-cell memory formation after mild COVID-19. MiXCR, applied by TCRdb to the 5' RACE reads, yields one record per CDR3 protein. In the table there are about 340,000 distinct CDR3 sequences, 15% of which are singletons. Input material: PBMCs or a T cell subset sorted from them (not recorded which). The source is a man younger than 30 who had mild COVID-19 (a few samples of this study predate the infection). Cell type and time point are not known.

This clonotype has only a few counts. The V and J genes are TRBV20-1 and TRBJ2-5; 9 bases map to TRBD1. V trimming: 0 bases; J trimming: 5 bases; junction bases outside the gene matches: 10. Germline lookup yields CDR1 DFQATT and CDR2 SNEGSKA (reference sequence). This CDR3 has 16 amino acids. DNA of the CDR3: TGCAGTGCTAGAGACCCCGCAGGACAGGGGATGGAGACCCAGTACTTC. Protein sequence: CSARDPAGQGMETQYF.

This sequence joins TRBV7-9 and TRBJ2-5; 7 positions match TRBD2. This CDR3 is 13 amino acids long. V was clipped by 8 bases and J by 5 bases; unmatched bases: 8. Germline V gene lookup returns CDR1 SEHNR and CDR2 FQNEAQ (reference sequence). CDR3 DNA: TGTGCCAGCCACAGCGCAGCGGGGGAGACCCAGTACTTC. It codes for CASHSAAGETQYF.

This clonotype was counted a few times. The V and J genes are TRBV20-1 and TRBJ1-6; D is perhaps TRBD1 (5 bases). The germline gives CDR1 DFQATT, CDR2 SNEGSKA (reference sequence). The CDR3 covers 15 residues. Between the trimmed V and J ends, which lost 0 bases and 7 bases, there was a span of 13 bases. The CDR3 nucleotides are TGCAGTGCTAGAGAAGGCAGGGCGGGAAATTCACCCCTCCACTTT. Translation gives CSAREGRAGNSPLHF.

This clonotype was seen a handful of times. This rearrangement joins TRBV9 to TRBJ2-2; 8 bases are a match to TRBD1. Trimming cost V 3 bases and J 6 bases; bases outside gene matches: 4. The length of the CDR3 is 14 residues. Per germline, CDR1 SGDLS and CDR2 YYNGEE. The DNA for the CDR3 is TGTGCCAGCAGCGCCGACAGGGGTGCCGGGGAGCTGTTTTTT. It translates to CASSADRGAGELFF.

V gene TRBV7-3 combines with J gene TRBJ1-2; D is possibly TRBD1 (6 bases). V was shortened by 6 bases and J by 7 bases, with 15 bases between the two germline ends. CDR1 SGHTA and CDR2 FQGTGA come from the germline V gene. The CDR3 covers 13 residues. CDR3: CASSRGGSGGYTF. DNA for the CDR3: TGTGCCAGCAGTCGAGGGGGATCTGGTGGCTACACCTTC.

The chain has TRBV7-6 and TRBJ2-3, with a weak D call TRBD1 (6 bases). Trimming removed 6 bases at V and 2 bases at J, with 15 bases between. The CDR3 is 15 residues long. Looked up from germline, CDR1 is SGHVS and CDR2 is FNYEAQ. In DNA, the CDR3 is TGTGCCAGCAGATTAAGGACAGACTTCACAGATACGCAGTATTTT. Residues: CASRLRTDFTDTQYF.

This clonotype was seen a handful of times. This sequence joins TRBV6-1 and TRBJ1-1; D gene uncertain. Germline V gene lookup returns CDR1 MNHNS and CDR2 SASEGT. The CDR3 runs to 13 residues. Trimming cost V 2 bases and J 3 bases, with 7 bases left between them. The CDR3 sequence is CASSEYLDTEAFF. CDR3 sequence (DNA): TGTGCCAGCAGTGAATATTTGGACACTGAAGCTTTCTTT.

This clonotype was detected ten times or more. V usage is TRBV5-1 and J usage is TRBJ2-7; perhaps TRBD2 as D (5 bases). Trimming cost V 4 bases and J 2 bases, with 16 bases left between them. The germline gives CDR1 SGHRS, CDR2 YFSETQ. CDR3 length: 15 residues. DNA for the CDR3: TGCGCCAGCAGCAGCGACGGAGGATCCCCCTACGAGCAGTACGTC. Its protein product is CASSSDGGSPYEQYV.

The gene calls are TRBV4-3 and TRBJ2-1, with a tentative D call TRBD2 (6 bases). CDR1 is LGHNA and CDR2 is YSLEER in the germline V gene. Trimming removed 1 base from V and 3 bases from J, with 10 bases in between. The length of the CDR3 is 15 residues. CDR3 in DNA: TGCGCCAGCAGCCAAGGTGTGGGGGGCTACAATGAGCAGTTCTTC. Translated, it gives CASSQGVGGYNEQFF.

This clonotype occurred a few times. The rearrangement joins TRBV4-1 to TRBJ2-2, with 9 bases fitting TRBD2. The CDR3 length is 17 residues. The V gene's germline CDR1 is MGHRA and CDR2 YSYEKL. The J segment lost 4 bases and the V segment lost 6 bases, leaving 12 bases of the junction unmatched. The CDR3 DNA reads TGCGCCAGCAGTCCAAGATCTCCGGGACTAGCCACCGGGGAGCTGTTTTTT. Translation gives CASSPRSPGLATGELFF.

This clonotype was seen ten or more times. V is TRBV12-3 or TRBV12-4 and J is TRBJ1-1; D call uncertain. The length of the CDR3 is 13 residues. V was shortened by 3 bases and J by 0 bases, with 5 bases between the two germline ends. Here the CDR3 DNA reads TGTGCCAGCAGTTTCGACATGAACACTGAAGCTTTCTTT. It specifies CASSFDMNTEAFF.

This clonotype was counted between two and nine times. CDR3: CASSTTGLTIGYTF. The CDR3 DNA is TGTGCCAGCAGCACTACAGGGCTAACTATTGGCTACACCTTC. This rearrangement joins TRBV12-3 or TRBV12-4 to TRBJ1-2; D might be TRBD1 (6 bases). Trimming cost V 6 bases and J 7 bases, with 18 bases left between them. CDR3 length equals 14 residues.

This clonotype came up a few times. The chain links TRBV4-1 to TRBJ1-6; a weak D match, TRBD1 (6 bases). The CDR3 is 18 amino acids. CDR1 and CDR2 from the germline V gene are MGHRA and YSYEKL. V lost 2 bases and J 0 bases, leaving 14 bases between the germline ends. CDR3 bases: TGCGCCAGCAGCCAATACCGGGACAAAAGCTCCTATAATTCACCCCTCCACTTT. Translated: CASSQYRDKSSYNSPLHF.

The chain couples TRBV7-9 to TRBJ2-7; 8 nucleotides align to TRBD2. Germline trimming cut 5 bases from V and 6 bases from J; bases unmatched to any gene: 12. Germline assignment: CDR1 SEHNR and CDR2 FQNEAQ (reference sequence). This CDR3 is built from 15 residues. The CDR3 DNA reads as TGTGCCAGCAGCCGGGTGCCATCGGGAGGGAGCGAGCAGTACTTC. The encoded protein is CASSRVPSGGSEQYF.

The J gene is TRBJ1-1, the V gene TRBV5-5; 8 bases map to TRBD1. Germline trimming cut 0 bases from V and 4 bases from J; bases unmatched to any gene: 2. The CDR3 totals 14 residues. Germline lookup yields CDR1 SGHKS and CDR2 YYEKEE (reference sequence). CDR3 loop: CASSLGQGPTEAFF. The DNA for the CDR3 is TGTGCCAGCAGCTTGGGACAGGGGCCCACTGAAGCTTTCTTT.

The sample holds a few counts of this clonotype. The chain has TRBV4-1 and TRBJ2-5; TRBD1 aligns across 10 bases. Germline CDR1 is MGHRA and CDR2 is YSYEKL. The J segment lost 5 bases and the V segment lost 5 bases, leaving 5 bases of the junction unmatched. The CDR3 loop spans 14 amino acids. The CDR3 sequence: CASSGGQGVETQYF. The CDR3 DNA reads TGCGCCAGCAGCGGAGGACAGGGGGTGGAGACCCAGTACTTC.

The rearrangement joins TRBV12-3 or TRBV12-4 to TRBJ1-5; the D gene is possibly TRBD1 (5 bases). Trimming pared 7 bases from V and 4 bases from J, leaving 11 bases between. The CDR3 extends over 13 amino acids. Here the CDR3 DNA reads TGTGCCAGCACCCTAACAGGAAATCAGCCCCAGCATTTT. Encoded protein: CASTLTGNQPQHF.

The gene calls are TRBV7-2 and TRBJ1-5, with 11 positions matching TRBD1. Per the germline V gene, CDR1 is SGHTA and CDR2 is FQGNSA. With V trimmed by 1 base and J by 7 bases, 6 bases remained unmatched. This CDR3 contains 16 residues. CDR3 residues: CASSLGTGGAVQPQHF. The CDR3, as DNA: TGTGCCAGCAGCTTAGGGACAGGGGGCGCCGTGCAGCCCCAGCATTTT.

Only a few counts were recorded for this clonotype. CDR3 in DNA: TGCGCCAGCAGCCAAGATAAGGTCGGAAATTCACCCCTCCACTTT. Amino acids: CASSQDKVGNSPLHF. The chain combines TRBV4-3 with TRBJ1-6; D remains unclear. The CDR3 is made up of 15 amino acids. The ends were cut back, 0 bases at V and 7 bases at J, with 10 bases in the middle. Per germline, CDR1 LGHNA and CDR2 YSLEER.

This chain connects TRBV11-3 to TRBJ2-1; 7 nucleotides align to TRBD1. The CDR3 totals 15 residues. J lost 4 bases, V lost 4 bases, and 7 bases had no gene match. From germline, CDR1 is SGHNT and CDR2 YENEEA. The CDR3 bases are TGTGCCAGCAGCTCGTCCGGGACAGTGTACAATGAGCAGTTCTTC. It yields the protein CASSSSGTVYNEQFF.